This TCR beta chain stems from a study of T-cell memory formation after mild COVID-19. Across the whole study: Largely, TCR clusters stayed within a single donor. Points from the study as a whole: CD4/CD8 balance characterized clones contracting day 15 to 85, and CD4+ skew characterized later expanders. Second-wave clones that peaked on day 37 lacked confirmed SARS-CoV-2 specificity.

CDR1 and CDR2 (germline): MGHRA, YSYEKL. This CDR3 has 13 amino acids. Trimming cost V 0 bases and J 10 bases, with 12 bases left between them. This clonotype was seen more than once but under ten times. Its matching antigen is unknown. TCRdb recomputed calls from the 5' RACE reads with MiXCR, one row per CDR3 protein. The sample shows fewer than 350,000 distinct CDR3 sequences, approximately 16% of them seen only once. The sequencing input was PBMCs or a T cell subset sorted from them (not recorded which). This TCR came from a man between 18 and 29 years old who had mild COVID-19 (a few samples of this study predate the infection). Cell type and time point are not known. This sequence joins TRBV4-1 and TRBJ1-1, with D unresolved. CDR3 sequence: CASSQDLQRGAFF. The DNA of the CDR3 is TGCGCCAGCAGCCAAGATTTGCAGCGGGGAGCTTTCTTT.